The 19 T cell receptor beta chains below come from one sample, sequenced in a study of lymphopenia after photon versus proton radiotherapy. Sequenced by immunoSEQ multiplex PCR; TCRdb stores in-frame clones only, minus some. The repertoire holds fewer than 30,000 clones, with more than 90% as singletons. Specimen: peripheral blood, collected from a patient treated with photon-based radiotherapy. These receptors were collected from a woman between 45 and 60 years old with cholangiocarcinoma.

The chain has TRBV4-1 and TRBJ1-1; the D gene is possibly TRBD1 (6 bases). Germline CDR1 MGHRA, CDR2 YSYEKL. The CDR3 sequence is 15 residues long. Trimming pared 3 bases from V and 1 base from J, leaving 12 bases between. This CDR3 is CASSHRQDSNTEAFF. The CDR3 DNA is TGCGCCAGCAGCCACCGACAGGACTCGAACACTGAAGCTTTCTTT.

This chain uses TRBV6-1 with TRBJ1-1; D is ambiguous. The CDR3 loop spans 10 amino acids. V was pared by 0 bases and J by 11 bases, with 4 bases between. Per the germline V gene, CDR1 is MNHNS and CDR2 is SASEGT. The CDR3 protein is CASSEARAFF. CDR3 bases: TGTGCCAGCAGTGAAGCGCGGGCTTTCTTT.

This rearrangement joins TRBV4-2 to TRBJ1-2; the D gene is possibly TRBD1 (5 bases). The V end was cut by 1 base, the J end by 8 bases, with 17 bases between. Per the germline V gene, CDR1 is LGHNA and CDR2 is YNFKEQ. The CDR3 has 15 residues. The CDR3 coding sequence is TGTGCCAGCAGCCAAGCCCCGGGACGCGATCCGGGCTACACCTTC. This sequence encodes CASSQAPGRDPGYTF.

The J gene is TRBJ1-2, the V gene TRBV29-1; 9 bases are shared with TRBD1. V gave up 3 bases and J gave up 2 bases; unmatched junction bases: 7. The CDR3 totals 15 residues. Germline V gene sequence: CDR1 SQVTM, CDR2 ANQGSEA. The CDR3 sequence is CSVDPGQGANYGYTF. In nucleotides, the CDR3 is TGCAGCGTTGATCCGGGACAGGGAGCAAACTATGGCTACACCTTC.

The gene calls are TRBV19 and TRBJ1-5, with no clear D. The CDR3 covers 15 residues. The germline gives CDR1 LNHDA, CDR2 SQIVND (reference sequence). V lost 8 bases and J 3 bases, leaving 17 bases between the germline ends. The CDR3: CASASVLNNNQPQHF. DNA of the CDR3: TGTGCCAGTGCTAGCGTCTTGAACAACAATCAGCCCCAGCATTTT. The full variable domain, rest sourced from reference TRBV19 and TRBJ1-5, is DGGITQSPKYLFRKEGQNVTLSCEQNLNHDAMYWYRQDPGQGLRLIYYSQIVNDFQKGDIAEGYSVSREKKESFPLTVTSAQKNPTAFYLCASASVLNNNQPQHFGDGTRLSIL.

V and J are TRBV27 and TRBJ2-1; possibly TRBD1 for D (5 bases). Trimming took off 8 bases at V and 6 bases at J, with 20 bases between the two ends. Germline V gene data show CDR1 as MNHEY and CDR2 as SMNVEV (reference sequence). This CDR3 has 15 amino acids. The CDR3 region has the DNA TGTGCCAGCCGCCTCAGGCAGGGAATACTCAATGAGCAGTTCTTC. This encodes CASRLRQGILNEQFF.

The V call is TRBV7-6, the J call TRBJ1-4, with a tentative D call TRBD1 (6 bases). There are 14 residues in the CDR3. Trimming cost V 5 bases and J 4 bases, with 11 bases left between them. The germline gives CDR1 SGHVS, CDR2 FNYEAQ. DNA of the CDR3: TGTGCCAGCAGCGTGGGACAAGTTAATGAAAAACTGTTTTTT. Amino acids: CASSVGQVNEKLFF.

V usage is TRBV9 and J usage is TRBJ2-1, with 7 positions matching TRBD1. J was trimmed by 3 bases and V by 3 bases; bases with no gene match: 6. CDR1 is SGDLS, CDR2 YYNGEE, per germline. CDR3 length: 15 residues. The CDR3 loop is CASSETGVGYNEQFF. DNA for the CDR3: TGTGCCAGCAGCGAAACAGGGGTAGGCTACAATGAGCAGTTCTTC.

The chain employs TRBV7-2 and TRBJ1-2, with D unclear. Trimming stripped 11 bases from V and 4 bases from J, with 11 bases between. From germline, CDR1 is SGHTA and CDR2 FQGNSA. CDR3 length: 11 residues. The CDR3 nucleotides read TGTGCCGCGCGGGTGGGCTATGGCTACACCTTC. Encoded protein: CAARVGYGYTF.

CDR3 region: CASRPGRELGTEAFF. The CDR3, as DNA: TGTGCCAGTAGACCAGGACGGGAATTGGGAACTGAAGCTTTCTTT. This sequence joins TRBV19 and TRBJ1-1; D uncertain. Germline lookup yields CDR1 LNHDA and CDR2 SQIVND (reference sequence). V dropped 6 bases and J dropped 5 bases, with 19 bases sitting between them. CDR3 size: 15 residues.

This chain joins TRBV6-5 and TRBJ1-2; D perhaps matches TRBD1 (5 bases). V lost 5 bases and J lost 0, with 13 bases in between. This CDR3 has 15 amino acids. Germline-derived CDR1 and CDR2 are MNHEY and SVGAGI. The DNA for the CDR3 is TGTGCCAGCAGTCCCCGGGGGTCCACTAACTATGGCTACACCTTC. The encoded protein is CASSPRGSTNYGYTF.

The chain has TRBV12-5 and TRBJ2-7, with D unclear. V was trimmed by 1 base and J by 6 bases, leaving 4 bases between them. Per the germline V gene, CDR1 is LGHNT and CDR2 is FRNRAP. The CDR3 has 11 amino acids. CDR3 bases: TGTGCTAGTGGTTTGGGCCTCGAGCAGTACTTC. It codes for CASGLGLEQYF.

The rearrangement joins TRBV2 to TRBJ2-5; 8 nucleotides line up with TRBD2. J was trimmed by 4 bases and V by 6 bases; bases with no gene match: 1. CDR1 and CDR2 (germline): SNHLY, FYNNEI. CDR3 length equals 12 residues. The CDR3 sequence: CASRSGGETQYF. The CDR3, as DNA: TGTGCCAGCAGGAGCGGGGGAGAGACCCAGTACTTC. The full variable domain, its missing parts supplied by reference TRBV2 and TRBJ2-5, is EPEVTQTPSHQVTQMGQEVILRCVPISNHLYFYWYRQILGQKVEFLVSFYNNEISEKSEIFDDQFSVERPDGSNFTLKIRSTKLEDSAMYFCASRSGGETQYFGPGTRLLVL.

The chain has TRBV11-2 and TRBJ1-5; D remains unclear. The CDR3 is 13 amino acids. V was clipped by 6 bases and J by 14 bases, with 20 bases between them. From germline, CDR1 is SGHAT and CDR2 FQNNGV. The CDR3 reads CASSSDLSSGKHF. CDR3 nucleotides: TGTGCCAGCAGTTCCGATCTTTCGTCCGGGAAGCATTTT. Together with reference TRBV11-2 and TRBJ1-5, the CDR3 gives the full variable domain: EAGVAQSPRYKIIEKRQSVAFWCNPISGHATLYWYQQILGQGPKLLIQFQNNGVVDDSQLPKDRFSAERLKGVDSTLKIQPAKLEDSAVYLCASSSDLSSGKHFGDGTRLSIL.

This clone was observed a single time. V and J are TRBV4-3 and TRBJ2-7; no firm D call. The CDR3 covers 15 residues. Germline CDR1 is LGHNA and CDR2 is YSLEER. The germline V and J ends were trimmed by 0 bases and 2 bases, with 11 bases remaining between them. DNA for the CDR3: TGCGCCAGCAGCCAAGATAGGACGGAGACCTACGAGCAGTACTTC. Protein: CASSQDRTETYEQYF.

This chain links TRBV6-1 with TRBJ2-5; no reliable D call. Looked up from germline, CDR1 is MNHNS and CDR2 is SASEGT. The CDR3 contains 12 residues. Trimming cost V 4 bases and J 5 bases, with 8 bases left between them. CDR3 sequence (DNA): TGTGCCAGCAGTGGGGTCCGGGAGACCCAGTACTTC. Protein sequence: CASSGVRETQYF.

J is TRBJ1-1 and V is TRBV7-2; D remains ambiguous. CDR1 SGHTA and CDR2 FQGNSA come from the germline V gene. V shed 2 bases and J shed 5 bases, with 12 bases lying between them. The CDR3 sequence is 14 residues long. CDR3 loop: CASSLTWGATEAFF. The DNA for the CDR3 is TGTGCCAGCAGCTTAACTTGGGGAGCGACTGAAGCTTTCTTT.

This clone has just a few counts. The rearrangement uses TRBV7-2 and TRBJ1-2; D possibly corresponds to TRBD1 (6 bases). The germline CDR1 and CDR2 sequences are SGHTA and FQGNSA. Trimming removed 6 bases at V and 1 base at J, with 15 bases between. CDR3 length: 15 residues. The CDR3 bases are TGTGCCAGCAGGGGCGGGTCAGGGGTTAACTATGGCTACACCTTC. This encodes CASRGGSGVNYGYTF. Based on the CDR3 plus reference TRBV7-2 and TRBJ1-2, the full variable domain is GAGVSQSPSNKVTEKGKDVELRCDPISGHTALYWYRQSLGQGLEFLIYFQGNSAPDKSGLPSDRFSAERTGGSVSTLTIQRTQQEDSAVYLCASRGGSGVNYGYTFGSGTRLTVV.

The rearrangement joins TRBV7-6 to TRBJ1-3; a possible D gene is TRBD1 (5 bases). V lost 1 base to trimming and J lost 1 base, with 11 bases between them. The CDR3 spans 16 residues. The germline V gene encodes CDR1 SGHVS and CDR2 FNYEAQ. DNA of the CDR3: TGTGCCAGCAGCTTAGGCTCAGGGTCATCTGGAAACACCATATATTTT. Translation gives CASSLGSGSSGNTIYF.